The 22 T cell receptor beta chains below come from one sample, sequenced in a study of T-cell memory formation after mild COVID-19. TCRdb processed the 5' RACE reads anew with MiXCR; each CDR3 protein has one entry. The sample shows 210,000 or so distinct CDR3 sequences, under 12% of them seen only once. Specimen: PBMCs or a T cell subset sorted from them (not recorded which). These receptors came from a man younger than 30 who had mild COVID-19 (a few samples of this study predate the infection). Cell type and time point are not known.

This clonotype was seen repeatedly, ten times or more. The rearrangement links TRBV6-6 to TRBJ1-3, with 7 bases fitting TRBD1. The V and J ends lost 6 bases and 0 bases, in that order; junction bases with no gene match: 5. The CDR3 has 15 residues. CDR1 is MNHNY and CDR2 is SVGAGI in the germline V gene (reference sequence). CDR3 residues: CASSRGQVSGNTIYF. The CDR3 DNA reads as TGTGCCAGCAGCCGCGGACAGGTCTCTGGAAACACCATATATTTT.

The chain uses TRBV6-5 and TRBJ1-4; 7 bases match TRBD1. Looked up from germline, CDR1 is MNHEY and CDR2 is SVGAGI. J gave up 0 bases and V 0 bases, and 4 bases lay outside the gene matches. The CDR3 has 17 residues. The CDR3 spells CASSYSWTGATNEKLFF. CDR3 in DNA: TGTGCCAGCAGTTACTCTTGGACAGGTGCAACTAATGAAAAACTGTTTTTT.

This chain uses TRBV6-5 with TRBJ2-3; 7 positions agree with TRBD1. V trimming: 4 bases; J trimming: 2 bases; junction bases outside the gene matches: 3. The germline CDR1 and CDR2 sequences are MNHEY and SVGAGI. The CDR3 has 14 residues. The CDR3 DNA is TGTGCCAGCAGTTCGACAGGGACCACAGATACGCAGTATTTT. Protein sequence: CASSSTGTTDTQYF.

Concerning this clonotype itself: A much larger clonotype is one base distant, so this may be a read error. The rearrangement uses TRBV4-1 and TRBJ2-3; a weak D match, TRBD2 (6 bases). The CDR3 totals 15 residues. Germline V gene sequence: CDR1 MGHRA, CDR2 YSYEKL. CDR3 DNA: TGCGCCAGCAGCCACACAAGGCTAGCGACAGCTACGCAGTATTTT. This translates into CASSHTRLATATQYF.

This clonotype has just a few counts. The rearrangement uses TRBV4-1 and TRBJ1-2, with D possibly TRBD1 on 6 matching bases. Trimming removed 3 bases at V and 5 bases at J, with 25 bases between. CDR1 is MGHRA and CDR2 is YSYEKL in the germline V gene. The CDR3 has 18 amino acids. CDR3 sequence: CASSQFLPESGEDYGYTF. DNA of the CDR3: TGCGCCAGCAGCCAGTTTCTTCCCGAATCAGGGGAAGATTATGGCTACACCTTC.

The chain combines TRBV7-9 with TRBJ1-1; D is unclear. The CDR3 consists of 11 residues. V lost 5 bases, J lost 11 bases, and 12 bases lay in between. In germline, CDR1 is SEHNR, CDR2 FQNEAQ (reference sequence). CDR3 loop: CASSRPEGAFF. In DNA form, the CDR3 reads TGTGCCAGCAGCCGTCCGGAGGGTGCTTTCTTT. Full variable domain (missing parts from reference TRBV7-9 and TRBJ1-1): DTGVSQNPRHKITKRGQNVTFRCDPISEHNRLYWYRQTLGQGPEFLTYFQNEAQLEKSRLLSDRFSAERPKGSFSTLEIQRTEQGDSAMYLCASSRPEGAFFGQGTRLTVV.

V usage is TRBV24-1 and J usage is TRBJ2-2, with TRBD1 matching 9 bases. CDR3 length equals 14 residues. The V gene's germline CDR1 is KGHDR and CDR2 SFDVKD. Germline trimming cut 5 bases from V and 7 bases from J; bases unmatched to any gene: 4. In DNA form, the CDR3 reads TGTGCCACCAGTGCCTGGACAGGGGACGGGGAGCTGTTTTTT. Encoded protein: CATSAWTGDGELFF.

The V gene is TRBV19, the J gene TRBJ2-2; TRBD2 matches at 14 bases. J lost 6 bases, V lost 4 bases, and 4 bases had no gene match. Germline-derived CDR1 and CDR2 are LNHDA and SQIVND (reference sequence). This CDR3 has 16 amino acids. The CDR3 here is CASSSGLAGGAGELFF. The DNA for the CDR3 is TGTGCCAGTAGTAGTGGACTAGCGGGGGGCGCCGGGGAGCTGTTTTTT. The entire variable domain, with the rest obtained from reference TRBV19 and TRBJ2-2, is as follows: DGGITQSPKYLFRKEGQNVTLSCEQNLNHDAMYWYRQDPGQGLRLIYYSQIVNDFQKGDIAEGYSVSREKKESFPLTVTSAQKNPTAFYLCASSSGLAGGAGELFFGEGSRLTVL.

This clonotype was seen only a few times. The chain combines TRBV4-2 with TRBJ2-7, with 8 bases that match TRBD2. Per germline, CDR1 LGHNA and CDR2 YNFKEQ. This CDR3 is built from 15 residues. V shed 1 base and J 6 bases; nucleotides not matched to a gene: 8. The CDR3 is CASSQVPAGVSEQYF. In DNA form, the CDR3 reads TGTGCCAGCAGCCAAGTGCCAGCGGGGGTCTCCGAGCAGTACTTC.

This clonotype was seen more than once but under ten times. CDR3 bases: TGTGCCAGCAGTACTACAGGGGGATCCCCAGATACGCAGTATTTT. It codes for CASSTTGGSPDTQYF. V and J are TRBV6-5 and TRBJ2-3; 8 nucleotides match TRBD1. The CDR3 spans 15 residues. Germline assignment: CDR1 MNHEY and CDR2 SVGAGI. The J segment lost 4 bases and the V segment lost 5 bases, leaving 8 bases of the junction unmatched.

This sequence joins TRBV18 and TRBJ1-6, with a weak D call TRBD1 (5 bases). The germline CDR1 and CDR2 sequences are KGHSH and LQKENI. The V end was cut by 4 bases, the J end by 9 bases, with 22 bases between. CDR3 length: 17 amino acids. CDR3: CASSQMISQGYLSPLHF. The CDR3 DNA sequence: TGTGCCAGCTCACAGATGATTAGTCAGGGTTATCTTTCACCCCTCCACTTT.

This clonotype was counted at least ten times. The chain combines TRBV24-1 with TRBJ1-2; no clear D. The CDR3 is 14 residues long. In germline, CDR1 is KGHDR, CDR2 SFDVKD. Trimming removed 4 bases from V and 7 bases from J, with 15 bases in between. The CDR3 DNA reads as TGTGCCACCAGTGACGCTGGCACGGTGGGTGGCTACACCTTC. Translated: CATSDAGTVGGYTF.

This clonotype was detected a few times. The chain employs TRBV7-2 and TRBJ2-7; D not certain. The CDR3 is 13 amino acids. V lost 3 bases, J lost 1 base, and 7 bases lay in between. Germline assignment: CDR1 SGHTA and CDR2 FQGNSA. The CDR3 DNA reads as TGTGCCAGCAGCTTTACCTCATCCTACGAGCAGTACGTC. It codes for CASSFTSSYEQYV.

The chain joins TRBV7-8 to TRBJ2-7, with D possibly matching TRBD2 (6 bases). The V gene lost 0 bases and the J gene lost 0 bases, with 12 bases spanning the gap. Germline CDR1 and CDR2: SGHVS and FQNEAQ. The CDR3 sequence is 16 residues long. The CDR3 reads CASSLAEGFSSYEQYF. For the CDR3, the DNA is TGTGCCAGCAGCTTAGCGGAGGGGTTCAGCTCCTACGAGCAGTACTTC.

The chain carries TRBV3-1 and TRBJ1-1; D is unclear. Trimming left V 4 bases short and J 2 bases short, with 20 bases between. From germline, CDR1 is LGHDT and CDR2 YNNKEL (reference sequence). The CDR3 is 17 residues long. This CDR3 reads CASSPPRVVRPNTEAFF. The CDR3 DNA sequence: TGTGCCAGCAGCCCCCCGAGGGTTGTGAGGCCTAACACTGAAGCTTTCTTT. The full variable domain, with the rest looked up from reference TRBV3-1 and TRBJ1-1, is DTAVSQTPKYLVTQMGNDKSIKCEQNLGHDTMYWYKQDSKKFLKIMFSYNNKELIINETVPNRFSPKSPDKAHLNLHINSLELGDSAVYFCASSPPRVVRPNTEAFFGQGTRLTVV.

This clonotype was detected only a few times. The V gene is TRBV20-1, the J gene TRBJ2-7; 10 nucleotides match TRBD2. V lost 6 bases and J lost 3; bases outside the gene matches: 11. Germline CDR1 DFQATT, CDR2 SNEGSKA (reference sequence). The CDR3 is 15 residues long. CDR3 amino acids: CSALSGERGGYEQYF. CDR3 nucleotide sequence: TGCAGTGCCCTCAGTGGGGAGCGGGGGGGCTACGAGCAGTACTTC.

This rearrangement joins TRBV30 to TRBJ1-1, with D hard to call. Germline CDR1 is GTSNPN and CDR2 is SVGIG (reference sequence). V was clipped by 5 bases and J by 0 bases, with 7 bases between them. The length of the CDR3 is 12 residues. The CDR3 loop reads CAWAGMNTEAFF. The CDR3 bases are TGTGCCTGGGCCGGGATGAACACTGAAGCTTTCTTT.

This clonotype was counted ten times or more. Written as DNA, the CDR3 is TGCGCCAGCAGTGAGGGCTCTGGGGCCAACGTCCTGACTTTC. Its translation is CASSEGSGANVLTF. The rearrangement links TRBV10-1 to TRBJ2-6; D gene unclear. CDR3 size: 14 residues. Germline V lookup: CDR1 WNHNN, CDR2 SYGVQD (reference sequence). Trimming took 2 bases from V and 0 from J, leaving 2 bases between them.

This clonotype occurred a few times. The gene calls are TRBV2 and TRBJ2-2; tentative D call: TRBD1 (5 bases). Germline CDR1 SNHLY, CDR2 FYNNEI. The CDR3 spans 12 residues. The V end lost 9 bases, the J end lost 3 bases, and 8 bases lay between the germline ends. The CDR3: CASTGYTGELFF. The DNA for the CDR3 is TGTGCCAGTACAGGTTACACCGGGGAGCTGTTTTTT.

The chain combines TRBV5-1 with TRBJ2-3; 8 bases align to TRBD1. V gave up 0 bases and J gave up 2 bases; unmatched junction bases: 2. Germline V gene data show CDR1 as SGHRS and CDR2 as YFSETQ. This CDR3 comprises 15 residues. The CDR3 sequence: CASSLGQGHTDTQYF. The CDR3 DNA follows: TGCGCCAGCAGCTTGGGACAGGGGCACACAGATACGCAGTATTTT.

The V and J genes are TRBV5-1 and TRBJ1-2; 10 bases align to TRBD1. CDR1 and CDR2 from the germline V gene are SGHRS and YFSETQ. Unmatched junction bases numbered 14, after V lost 0 bases and J lost 0 bases. This CDR3 is built from 20 residues. The CDR3 sequence is CASSLAPTTGQGRANYGYTF. As DNA, the CDR3 is TGCGCCAGCAGCTTGGCCCCCACCACGGGACAGGGGAGAGCTAACTATGGCTACACCTTC.

The chain employs TRBV4-1 and TRBJ2-2, with 7 bases that match TRBD2. V lost 1 base, J lost 7 bases, and 6 bases stayed unmatched. This CDR3 is 15 amino acids long. Germline CDR1 reads MGHRA; CDR2 reads YSYEKL. The CDR3 is CASSQASGVDGELFF. The CDR3 bases are TGCGCCAGCAGCCAAGCAAGCGGGGTTGACGGGGAGCTGTTTTTT.